This T cell receptor (beta chain) was obtained from a study of PD-1 blockade in classical Hodgkin lymphoma. Time point denoted: cycle 4 day 1 (C4D1), after 5 to 7 weeks of nivolumab. Autologous stem cell transplantation was followed by relapse in every patient, and brentuximab vedotin exposure varied. CDR3 length: 14 residues. V was clipped by 4 bases and J by 2 bases; unmatched bases: 3. From germline, CDR1 is SGHRS and CDR2 YFSETQ. Assay: immunoSEQ multiplex PCR; the TCRdb copy retains only in-frame clones and omits some. The profile shows 25,000 to 40,000 clones, 65% to 85% of them singletons. The rearrangement links TRBV5-1 to TRBJ2-1, with 7 bases aligning to TRBD1. This TCR was sampled from a human donor with classical Hodgkin lymphoma. This specimen consisted of peripheral blood mononuclear cells (PBMCs), obtained before the fourth cycle of nivolumab. The CDR3 DNA is TGCGCCAGCAGCCTCGACAGGGCCTACAATGAGCAGTTCTTC. It is translated as CASSLDRAYNEQFF.